The 11 T cell receptor beta chains below come from one sample, sequenced in a study of shared clonotypes between healthy human individuals. The data were produced by immunoSEQ multiplex PCR, yet TCRdb's version contains in-frame clones alone and is incomplete. The sample lists hundreds of thousands of clones; about three quarters were seen once. Sample: memory CD4+ T cells sorted from blood. Subset meaning: CD45RA-negative fraction. The receptors come from a woman aged 25 to 39 in good health.

This clone was picked up a small number of times. The V call is TRBV28, the J call TRBJ2-5; D call uncertain. Between the trimmed V and J ends, which lost 8 bases and 4 bases, there was a span of 8 bases. Germline V CDR1 and CDR2: MDHEN, SYDVKM. This CDR3 contains 11 residues. CDR3 residues: CASWSRETQYF. CDR3 bases: TGTGCCAGCTGGAGTAGAGAGACCCAGTACTTC.

This chain connects TRBV11-2 to TRBJ2-1; D gene unclear. The length of the CDR3 is 13 residues. With 4 bases removed from V and 8 bases from J, the gap between germline ends came to 12 bases. Germline V gene lookup returns CDR1 SGHAT and CDR2 FQNNGV. CDR3 amino acids: CASSSSILDEQFF. CDR3 nucleotides: TGTGCCAGCAGCTCCAGTATCTTGGATGAGCAGTTCTTC.

The chain joins TRBV7-9 to TRBJ2-1; TRBD2 agrees at 11 bases. This CDR3 has 16 residues. CDR1 is SEHNR, CDR2 FQNEAQ, per germline (reference sequence). V lost 2 bases, J lost 4 bases, and 4 bases stayed unmatched. CDR3 in amino acids: CASSLLGLAEYNEQFF. The CDR3, as DNA: TGTGCCAGCAGCTTATTGGGACTAGCGGAGTACAATGAGCAGTTCTTC.

The chain joins TRBV28 to TRBJ2-1, with D possibly being TRBD1 or TRBD2 (5 bases each). The V end lost 11 bases, the J end lost 6 bases, and 23 bases lay between the germline ends. The germline gives CDR1 MDHEN, CDR2 SYDVKM. The CDR3 totals 15 residues. CDR3 protein: CAARGGPGWGNEQFF. CDR3 nucleotides: TGTGCCGCGAGGGGTGGCCCCGGGTGGGGCAATGAGCAGTTCTTC.

CDR3 nucleotide sequence: TGTGCCAGCGGAAGGACTATTAACAATGAGCAGTTCTTC. It is translated as CASGRTINNEQFF. The chain uses TRBV13 and TRBJ2-1, with D perhaps matching TRBD2 (6 bases). Germline assignment: CDR1 PRHDT and CDR2 FYEKMQ (reference sequence). The V and J ends lost 8 bases and 5 bases respectively, with 13 bases between them. This CDR3 contains 13 residues.

This chain connects TRBV28 to TRBJ2-5; 11 nucleotides match TRBD1. Germline V gene data show CDR1 as MDHEN and CDR2 as SYDVKM. The CDR3 covers 16 residues. V trimming: 5 bases; J trimming: 3 bases; junction bases outside the gene matches: 8. CDR3 DNA: TGTGCCAGCAGTAAAGGACAGGGGGCGCAGGAAGAGACCCAGTACTTC. Translating it yields CASSKGQGAQEETQYF.

Remarks on this clone: The junction and the germline gene differ at one end; a read error may be behind it. V is TRBV5-3 and J is TRBJ1-2; weak D call: TRBD1 (5 bases). TRBV5-3 is sorted into the ORF group, with uncertain function. This CDR3 spans 13 amino acids. The CDR3 loop reads CASSSWDGDGYTF. DNA for the CDR3: TGTGCCAGCAGCTCGTGGGACGGCGATGGCTACACTTTC.

This chain uses TRBV28 with TRBJ2-6; D is possibly TRBD1 (6 bases). V was shortened by 6 bases and J by 0 bases, with 15 bases between the two germline ends. The germline gives CDR1 MDHEN, CDR2 SYDVKM. The CDR3 totals 17 residues. The CDR3 coding sequence is TGTGCCAGCAGCGGGACAACCTTCCCCTCTGGGGCCAACGTCCTGACTTTC. This translates into CASSGTTFPSGANVLTF.

CDR3 DNA sequence: TGTGCCAGCACGCGATTCGGACATAGCAATCAGCCCCAGCATTTT. It specifies CASTRFGHSNQPQHF. The genes are TRBV27 and TRBJ1-5; the D gene is possibly TRBD1 (5 bases). Germline V CDR1 and CDR2: MNHEY, SMNVEV (reference sequence). The V gene lost 7 bases and the J gene lost 0 bases, with 13 bases spanning the gap. The CDR3 consists of 15 residues.

V usage is TRBV5-1 and J usage is TRBJ2-5; 7 bases agree with TRBD2. The CDR3 covers 14 residues. The germline gives CDR1 SGHRS, CDR2 YFSETQ. J gave up 8 bases and V 2 bases, and 9 bases lay outside the gene matches. DNA for the CDR3: TGCGCCAGCAGCTTTGGCGGGGAGGGACGAACCCAGTACTTC. Amino acids: CASSFGGEGRTQYF.

The chain recombines TRBV7-2 with TRBJ2-7; 8 bases match TRBD2. Germline V CDR1 and CDR2: SGHTA, FQGNSA. The CDR3 spans 17 residues. V was pared by 0 bases and J by 4 bases, with 11 bases of the junction left unmatched. The CDR3 reads CASSLALLAASSYEQYF. CDR3 nucleotides: TGTGCCAGCAGCTTAGCGCTACTAGCGGCCTCGTCATACGAGCAGTACTTC.